This is a list of T cell receptor beta chains from one sample in a study of T-cell memory formation after mild COVID-19. TCRdb processed the 5' RACE reads anew with MiXCR; each CDR3 protein has one entry. The sample includes roughly 380,000 distinct CDR3 sequences, under 30% of them seen just once. Specimen: PBMCs or a T cell subset sorted from them (not recorded which). These receptors all come from an adult woman who had mild COVID-19 (a few samples of this study predate the infection). Cell type and time point are not known. Each CDR3 is given with its conserved first and last residue. D genes are given only for firm matches. The size entry is marked missing in some rows and otherwise reads once, few, many or a size class.

>TRBV7-9|TRBJ2-7|NA|NA
CASSRGQHSDEQYF
TGTGCCAGCAGCAGAGGCCAGCATTCCGACGAGCAGTACTTC
>TRBV29-1|TRBJ2-7|NA|NA
CSVVGAGASYEQYF
TGCAGCGTTGTTGGGGCAGGGGCCTCCTACGAGCAGTACTTC
>TRBV10-3|TRBJ1-1|NA|NA
CATVGRLNTEAFF
TGTGCCACCGTCGGACGGTTGAACACTGAAGCTTTCTTT
>TRBV12-3/TRBV12-4|TRBJ1-1|NA|few
CASSITEAFF
TGTGCCAGCAGTATTACTGAAGCTTTCTTT
>TRBV11-2|TRBJ1-1|NA|NA
CASSPPLRTLNTEAFF
TGTGCCAGCAGCCCCCCGCTCAGGACCCTGAACACTGAAGCTTTCTTT
>TRBV12-3/TRBV12-4|TRBJ2-7|NA|NA
CASSHRGQLYEQYF
TGTGCCAGCAGTCATCGTGGACAGCTCTACGAGCAGTACTTC
>TRBV20-1|TRBJ2-1|TRBD2|NA
CSALLLAGGYNNEQFF
TGCAGTGCTCTATTACTAGCGGGGGGGTACAACAATGAGCAGTTCTTC
>TRBV7-3|TRBJ2-3|TRBD2|NA
CASSWGFGTSPGDTQYF
TGTGCCAGCAGCTGGGGTTTCGGGACTAGCCCCGGGGATACGCAGTATTTT
>TRBV5-6|TRBJ1-3|NA|many
CASSLVSSGNTIYF
TGTGCCAGCAGCTTGGTAAGCTCTGGAAACACCATATATTTT
>TRBV7-9|TRBJ2-5|TRBD2|NA
CASSSLAGGIETQYF
TGTGCCAGCAGCTCACTAGCGGGGGGAATAGAGACCCAGTACTTC
>TRBV6-2/TRBV6-3|TRBJ1-1|NA|few
CASSSLGRDTEAFF
TGTGCCAGCAGCTCCCTCGGCCGGGACACTGAAGCTTTCTTT
>TRBV15|TRBJ2-2|TRBD1|NA
CATSRGQGYTGELFF
TGTGCCACCAGCAGAGGACAGGGGTACACCGGGGAGCTGTTTTTT
>TRBV27|TRBJ2-5|TRBD2|NA
CASTGPSGGTQETQYF
TGTGCCAGCACCGGGCCTAGCGGGGGGACCCAAGAGACCCAGTACTTC
>TRBV5-1|TRBJ2-1|NA|few
CASLRGQGVSYNEQFF
TGCGCCAGCCTCCGAGGGCAGGGCGTCTCCTACAATGAGCAGTTCTTC
>TRBV5-6|TRBJ2-1|TRBD2|NA
CASSLVRGANEQFF
TGTGCCAGCAGCTTGGTGCGGGGGGCCAATGAGCAGTTCTTC
>TRBV30|TRBJ1-5|NA|NA
CAWSEQGGQPQHF
TGTGCCTGGAGTGAACAGGGTGGGCAGCCCCAGCATTTT
>TRBV7-6|TRBJ2-7|TRBD1|few
CASSSGTGGQNF
TGTGCCAGCAGCTCCGGGACAGGGGGGCAGAACTTC
>TRBV5-6|TRBJ2-1|NA|NA
CASSSWARGGNEQFF
TGTGCCAGCAGCTCGTGGGCTAGAGGGGGCAATGAGCAGTTCTTC
>TRBV11-2|TRBJ2-1|NA|NA
CASSWGRIYRGQFF
TGTGCCAGCAGCTGGGGGCGAATTTATCGCGGGCAGTTCTTC
>TRBV12-5|TRBJ2-2|TRBD1|few
CASGPTGGNGELFF
TGTGCTAGTGGTCCGACAGGGGGCAACGGGGAGCTGTTTTTT
>TRBV5-1|TRBJ2-3|NA|NA
CASTNLEDTQYF
TGCGCCAGCACCAACCTCGAGGATACGCAGTATTTT
>TRBV5-6|TRBJ2-7|NA|NA
CASSSGGVSEQYF
TGTGCCAGCAGCTCGGGCGGGGTCTCCGAGCAGTACTTC
>TRBV27|TRBJ2-7|TRBD1|many
CASSSPGQGAWEQYF
TGTGCCAGCAGTTCCCCGGGACAGGGGGCTTGGGAGCAGTACTTC
>TRBV28|TRBJ2-5|TRBD2|NA
CASSPTSGGVQETQYF
TGTGCCAGCAGTCCCACTAGCGGGGGTGTCCAAGAGACCCAGTACTTC
>TRBV6-5|TRBJ2-2|TRBD2|NA
CASSFSGRNTGELFF
TGTGCCAGCAGTTTTAGCGGGAGAAACACCGGGGAGCTGTTTTTT
>TRBV29-1|TRBJ1-2|NA|NA
CSGQLGYGYTF
TGCAGCGGCCAGTTAGGCTATGGCTACACCTTC
>TRBV5-6|TRBJ1-1|NA|NA
CASSLIQSNTEAFF
TGTGCCAGCAGCTTGATTCAGTCGAACACTGAAGCTTTCTTT
>TRBV24-1|TRBJ2-5|TRBD1|once
CATSEGVRTGLRRGETQYF
TGTGCCACCAGTGAGGGGGTGAGGACAGGGTTACGCCGGGGGGAGACCCAGTACTTC
>TRBV6-5|TRBJ2-1|TRBD1|few
CASREDRGRYNEQFF
TGTGCCAGCAGAGAGGACAGGGGACGATACAATGAGCAGTTCTTC
>TRBV20-1|TRBJ2-5|NA|NA
CSAPTGFGVETQYF
TGCAGTGCCCCAACTGGGTTTGGAGTGGAGACCCAGTACTTC
>TRBV7-2|TRBJ2-3|TRBD2|once
CASSLARLAGGNTQYF
TGTGCCAGCAGCTTAGCCAGGCTAGCGGGAGGGAATACGCAGTATTTT
>TRBV7-9|TRBJ2-7|NA|many
CASSLSDSAYEQYF
TGTGCCAGCAGCTTATCGGATTCGGCCTACGAGCAGTACTTC
>TRBV19|TRBJ2-7|NA|few
CASSIDRRYEQYF
TGTGCCAGTAGTATAGATAGGAGATACGAGCAGTACTTC
>TRBV6-2/TRBV6-3|TRBJ2-7|NA|few
CATRTDSPYEQYF
TGTGCCACCCGGACTGACAGTCCCTACGAGCAGTACTTC
>TRBV20-1|TRBJ1-1|TRBD1|few
CSARPGTVNTEAFF
TGCAGTGCTAGACCCGGGACAGTTAACACTGAAGCTTTCTTT
>TRBV19|TRBJ2-7|NA|many
CASSLGTGRSLEQYF
TGTGCCAGTAGCCTGGGAACAGGGAGATCCCTCGAGCAGTACTTC
>TRBV4-1|TRBJ2-5|NA|NA
CASSPTTGDRQESQYF
TGCGCCAGCAGCCCTACCACGGGGGACAGACAAGAGTCCCAGTACTTC
>TRBV12-3/TRBV12-4|TRBJ1-3|NA|NA
CASSLVGGKTSGNTIYF
TGTGCCAGCAGTTTAGTTGGAGGGAAGACCTCTGGAAACACCATATATTTT
>TRBV5-1|TRBJ2-7|TRBD1|few
CASSSRQGISYEQYF
TGCGCCAGCAGCTCGAGACAGGGGATATCCTACGAGCAGTACTTC
>TRBV19|TRBJ1-6|TRBD1|NA
CASSIWYGTGPSISPLHF
TGTGCCAGTAGTATTTGGTATGGGACAGGTCCCTCTATTTCACCCCTCCACTTT
>TRBV19|TRBJ2-5|NA|once
CASSIAIQETQYF
TGTGCCAGTAGTATCGCCATACAAGAGACCCAGTACTTC
>TRBV29-1|TRBJ2-2|TRBD2|once
CSSREGHTGELFF
TGCAGCTCTAGGGAGGGACACACCGGGGAGCTGTTTTTT
>TRBV7-2|TRBJ1-1|NA|NA
CASSLDRVRDTEAFF
TGTGCCAGCAGCTTAGACAGGGTAAGGGACACTGAAGCTTTCTTT
>TRBV30|TRBJ1-2|TRBD1|few
CASHPTGAHYGYTF
TGTGCCAGCCACCCTACAGGGGCCCACTATGGCTACACCTTC
>TRBV18|TRBJ2-1|TRBD1|NA
CASSPLGQGGNEQFF
TGTGCCAGCTCACCCCTCGGACAGGGGGGCAATGAGCAGTTCTTC
>TRBV7-3|TRBJ2-3|TRBD2|few
CASSLGGSKDTQYF
TGTGCCAGCAGCTTAGGCGGGAGTAAAGATACGCAGTATTTT
>TRBV12-5|TRBJ2-3|NA|NA
CASEEGLRTDTQYF
TGTGCTAGTGAAGAGGGACTCCGCACAGATACGCAGTATTTT
>TRBV24-1|TRBJ2-1|NA|few
CATSAVPGPLDEQFF
TGTGCCACCAGTGCCGTACCGGGGCCCCTCGATGAGCAGTTCTTC
>TRBV9|TRBJ2-7|NA|NA
CASSVASSAYEQYF
TGTGCCAGCAGCGTAGCTTCATCGGCCTACGAGCAGTACTTC
>TRBV5-1|TRBJ2-7|NA|NA
CASHSDGDSYEQYF
TGCGCCAGCCACTCGGACGGGGACTCCTACGAGCAGTACTTC
>TRBV2|TRBJ2-3|TRBD2|NA
CAGRGGDTDTQYF
TGTGCCGGACGCGGGGGGGACACAGATACGCAGTATTTT
>TRBV4-1|TRBJ2-7|NA|NA
CASSQVAGQTFYEQYF
TGCGCCAGCAGCCAAGTGGCGGGACAGACTTTCTACGAGCAGTACTTC
>TRBV6-5|TRBJ2-1|NA|NA
CASSSPANEQFF
TGTGCCAGCAGTTCCCCGGCCAATGAGCAGTTCTTC
>TRBV20-1|TRBJ2-5|TRBD1|NA
CSAKRNRGLEETQYF
TGCAGTGCTAAACGAAACAGGGGGCTCGAAGAGACCCAGTACTTC
>TRBV27|TRBJ2-7|TRBD1|NA
CASSRQGAASSYEQYF
TGTGCCAGCAGCCGACAGGGGGCGGCATCGTCCTACGAGCAGTACTTC